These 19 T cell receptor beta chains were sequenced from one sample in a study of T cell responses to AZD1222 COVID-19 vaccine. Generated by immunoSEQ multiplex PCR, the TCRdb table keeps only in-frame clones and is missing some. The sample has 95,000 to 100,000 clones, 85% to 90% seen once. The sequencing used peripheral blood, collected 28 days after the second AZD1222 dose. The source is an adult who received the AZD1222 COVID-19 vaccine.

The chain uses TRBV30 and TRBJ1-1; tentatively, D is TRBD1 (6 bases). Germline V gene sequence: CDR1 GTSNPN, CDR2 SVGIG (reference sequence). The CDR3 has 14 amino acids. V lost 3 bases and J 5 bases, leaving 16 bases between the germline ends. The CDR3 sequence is CAWRARGVRTEAFF. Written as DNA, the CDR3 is TGTGCCTGGAGGGCCAGGGGAGTACGGACTGAAGCTTTCTTT. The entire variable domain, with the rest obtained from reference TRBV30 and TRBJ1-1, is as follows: SQTIHQWPATLVQPVGSPLSLECTVEGTSNPNLYWYRQAAGRGLQLLFYSVGIGQISSEVPQNLSASRPQDRQFILSSKKLLLSDSGFYLCAWRARGVRTEAFFGQGTRLTVV.

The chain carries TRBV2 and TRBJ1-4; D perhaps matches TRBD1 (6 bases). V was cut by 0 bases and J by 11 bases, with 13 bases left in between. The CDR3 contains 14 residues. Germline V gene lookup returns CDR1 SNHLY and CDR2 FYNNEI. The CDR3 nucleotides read TGTGCCAGCAGTGAAGCGCGACAGGAAAACAAACTGTTTTTT. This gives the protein CASSEARQENKLFF.

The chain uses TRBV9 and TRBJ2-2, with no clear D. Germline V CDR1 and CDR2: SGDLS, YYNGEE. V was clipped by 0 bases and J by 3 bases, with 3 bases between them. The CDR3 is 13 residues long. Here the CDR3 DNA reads TGTGCCAGCAGCGTAGGGGACACCGGGGAGCTGTTTTTT. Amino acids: CASSVGDTGELFF. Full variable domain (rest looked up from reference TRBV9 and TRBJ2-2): DSGVTQTPKHLITATGQRVTLRCSPRSGDLSVYWYQQSLDQGLQFLIQYYNGEERAKGNILERFSAQQFPDLHSELNLSSLELGDSALYFCASSVGDTGELFFGEGSRLTVL.

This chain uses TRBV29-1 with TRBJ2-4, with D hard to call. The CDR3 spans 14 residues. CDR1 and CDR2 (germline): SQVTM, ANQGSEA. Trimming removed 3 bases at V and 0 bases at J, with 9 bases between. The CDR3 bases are TGCAGCGTTGAGCCTAATCTAGCCAAAAACATTCAGTACTTC. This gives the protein CSVEPNLAKNIQYF. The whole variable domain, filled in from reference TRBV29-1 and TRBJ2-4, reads SAVISQKPSRDICQRGTSLTIQCQVDSQVTMMFWYRQQPGQSLTLIATANQGSEATYESGFVIDKFPISRPNLTFSTLTVSNMSPEDSSIYLCSVEPNLAKNIQYFGAGTRLSVL.

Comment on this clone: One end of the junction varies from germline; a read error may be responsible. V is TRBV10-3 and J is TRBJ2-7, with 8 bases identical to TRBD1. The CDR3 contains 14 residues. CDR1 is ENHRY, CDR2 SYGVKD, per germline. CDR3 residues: CAINERTGQGEQYF. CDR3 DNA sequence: TGTGCCATCAATGAGAGGACAGGGCAAGGCGAGCAGTACTTC.

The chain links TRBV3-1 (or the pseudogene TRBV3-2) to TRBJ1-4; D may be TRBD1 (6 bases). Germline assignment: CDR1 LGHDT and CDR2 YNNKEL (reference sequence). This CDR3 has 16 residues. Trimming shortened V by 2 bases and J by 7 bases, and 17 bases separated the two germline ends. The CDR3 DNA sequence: TGTGCCAGCAGCCAATCTAGAGGGGGGCGCGGTGAAAAACTGTTTTTT. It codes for CASSQSRGGRGEKLFF.

CDR3 nucleotide sequence: TGTGCCAGCAGTACCCGACAACACTACACCTTC. This translates into CASSTRQHYTF. The J gene is TRBJ1-2, the V gene TRBV6-5; D unclear. The V gene's germline CDR1 is MNHEY and CDR2 SVGAGI. V gave up 5 bases and J gave up 10 bases, with 11 bases separating them. The CDR3 sequence is 11 residues long.

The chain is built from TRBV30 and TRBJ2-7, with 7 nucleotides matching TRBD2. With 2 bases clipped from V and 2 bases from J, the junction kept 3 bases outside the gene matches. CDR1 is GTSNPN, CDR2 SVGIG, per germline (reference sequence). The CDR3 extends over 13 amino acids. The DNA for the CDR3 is TGTGCCTGGAGTTTGGGGGGGGCCTACGAGCAGTACTTC. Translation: CAWSLGGAYEQYF.

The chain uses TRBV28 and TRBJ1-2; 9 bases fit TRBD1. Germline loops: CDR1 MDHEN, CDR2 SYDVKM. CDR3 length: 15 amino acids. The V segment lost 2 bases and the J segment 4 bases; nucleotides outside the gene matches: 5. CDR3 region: CASSLPGTGIYGYTF. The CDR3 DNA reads TGTGCCAGCAGTTTACCGGGGACAGGGATCTATGGCTACACCTTC.

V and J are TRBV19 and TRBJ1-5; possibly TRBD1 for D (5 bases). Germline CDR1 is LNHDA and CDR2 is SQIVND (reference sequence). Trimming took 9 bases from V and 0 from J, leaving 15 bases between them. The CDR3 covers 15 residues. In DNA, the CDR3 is TGTGCCAGCTTGACAGTTTTTTCTAGCAATCAGCCCCAGCATTTT. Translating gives CASLTVFSSNQPQHF.

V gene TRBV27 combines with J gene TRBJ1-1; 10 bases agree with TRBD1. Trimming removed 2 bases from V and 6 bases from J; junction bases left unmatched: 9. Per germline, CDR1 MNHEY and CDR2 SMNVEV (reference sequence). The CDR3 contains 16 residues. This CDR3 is CASSLGGQGRMAEAFF. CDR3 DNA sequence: TGTGCCAGCAGTTTAGGGGGACAGGGGAGGATGGCTGAAGCTTTCTTT.

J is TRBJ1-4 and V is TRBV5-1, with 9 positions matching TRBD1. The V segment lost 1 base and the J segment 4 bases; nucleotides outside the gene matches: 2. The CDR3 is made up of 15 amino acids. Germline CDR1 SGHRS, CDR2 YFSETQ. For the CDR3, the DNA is TGCGCCAGCAGCTTGTGGGGACAGGGTAATGAAAAACTGTTTTTT. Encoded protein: CASSLWGQGNEKLFF.

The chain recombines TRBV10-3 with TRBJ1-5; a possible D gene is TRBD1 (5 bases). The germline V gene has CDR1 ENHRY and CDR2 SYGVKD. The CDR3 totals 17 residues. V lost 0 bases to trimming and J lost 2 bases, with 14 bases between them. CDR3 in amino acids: CAISESVGGVGNQPQHF. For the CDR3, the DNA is TGTGCCATCAGTGAGTCCGTGGGAGGGGTAGGCAATCAGCCCCAGCATTTT.

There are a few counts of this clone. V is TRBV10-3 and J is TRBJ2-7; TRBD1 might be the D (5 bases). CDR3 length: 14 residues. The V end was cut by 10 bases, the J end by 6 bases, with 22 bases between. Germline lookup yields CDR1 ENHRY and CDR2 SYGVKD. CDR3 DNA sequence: TGTGCCAGCTGGTCAGGGCAACCATTCGGCGAGCAGTACTTC. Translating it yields CASWSGQPFGEQYF.

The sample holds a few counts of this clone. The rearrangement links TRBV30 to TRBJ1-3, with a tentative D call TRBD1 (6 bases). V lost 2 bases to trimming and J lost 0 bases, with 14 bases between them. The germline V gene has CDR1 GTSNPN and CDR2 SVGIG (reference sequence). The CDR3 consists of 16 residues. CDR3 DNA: TGTGCCTGGAGTACCGGGACATCCCCCTCTGGAAACACCATATATTTT. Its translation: CAWSTGTSPSGNTIYF.

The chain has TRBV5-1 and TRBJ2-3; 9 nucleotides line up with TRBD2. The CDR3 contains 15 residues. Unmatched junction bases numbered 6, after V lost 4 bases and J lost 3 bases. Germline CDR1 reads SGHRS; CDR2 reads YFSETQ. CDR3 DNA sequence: TGCGCCAGCAGCCCACGGACTAGCGAAACAGATACGCAGTATTTT. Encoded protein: CASSPRTSETDTQYF.

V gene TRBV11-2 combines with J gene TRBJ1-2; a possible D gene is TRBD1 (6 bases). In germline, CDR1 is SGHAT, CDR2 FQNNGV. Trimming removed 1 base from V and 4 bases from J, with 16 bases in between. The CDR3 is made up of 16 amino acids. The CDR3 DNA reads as TGTGCCAGCAGCTTAGGCTTGGGGGGCGCGAGCTATGGCTACACCTTC. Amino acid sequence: CASSLGLGGASYGYTF.

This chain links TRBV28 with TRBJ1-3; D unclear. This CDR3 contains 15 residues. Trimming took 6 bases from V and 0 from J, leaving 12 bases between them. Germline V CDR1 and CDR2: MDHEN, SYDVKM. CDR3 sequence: CASSLRWGSGNTIYF. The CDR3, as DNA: TGTGCCAGCAGCCTAAGGTGGGGCTCTGGAAACACCATATATTTT.

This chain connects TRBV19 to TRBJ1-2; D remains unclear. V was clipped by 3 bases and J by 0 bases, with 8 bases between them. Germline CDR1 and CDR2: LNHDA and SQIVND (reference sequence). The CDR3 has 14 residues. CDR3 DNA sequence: TGTGCCAGTAGTATGTCACCTACTAACTATGGCTACACCTTC. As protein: CASSMSPTNYGYTF.